The 20 T cell receptor beta chains below all came from one sample that was sequenced in a study of blood T cell repertoires in COVID-19. The protocol was immunoSEQ multiplex PCR, while the TCRdb copy is restricted to in-frame clones and leaves out a portion. The sample consists of 200,000 or so clones, approximately 84% of them appearing once. Sequenced input: peripheral blood. Receptors originate from an older woman with active or convalescent COVID-19.

This clone was detected only once. The V and J genes are TRBV9 and TRBJ2-5, with 8 bases aligning to TRBD2. Germline assignment: CDR1 SGDLS and CDR2 YYNGEE. The ends lost 0 bases at V and 5 bases at J; junction bases unmatched: 9. The CDR3 extends over 16 amino acids. The CDR3 nucleotides are TGTGCCAGCAGCGTAGCGGGAGGGGCCCGAGGGGAGACCCAGTACTTC. Its translation: CASSVAGGARGETQYF.

The chain carries TRBV5-1 and TRBJ2-5; D gene ambiguous. The V gene's germline CDR1 is SGHRS and CDR2 YFSETQ. The CDR3 has 13 amino acids. Between the trimmed V and J ends, which lost 4 bases and 3 bases, there was a span of 10 bases. The CDR3 region has the DNA TGCGCCAGCAGCCCCCTGACTGAAGAGACCCAGTACTTC. Protein: CASSPLTEETQYF. The full variable domain, rest sourced from reference TRBV5-1 and TRBJ2-5, is KAGVTQTPRYLIKTRGQQVTLSCSPISGHRSVSWYQQTPGQGLQFLFEYFSETQRNKGNFPGRFSGRQFSNSRSEMNVSTLELGDSALYLCASSPLTEETQYFGPGTRLLVL.

The chain combines TRBV19 with TRBJ2-7; D gene uncertain. In germline, CDR1 is LNHDA, CDR2 SQIVND (reference sequence). V was cut by 6 bases and J by 2 bases, with 11 bases left in between. CDR3 length equals 13 residues. The CDR3 DNA reads as TGTGCCAGTAGCTACGGAGCAGCCTACGAGCAGTACTTC. Protein sequence: CASSYGAAYEQYF.

The V gene is TRBV7-2, the J gene TRBJ2-3; TRBD1 is a possible D gene (5 bases). The CDR3 has 14 amino acids. Per the germline V gene, CDR1 is SGHTA and CDR2 is FQGNSA. Trimming cost V 0 bases and J 6 bases, with 10 bases left between them. The CDR3 region is CASSLAGPVDTQYF. The CDR3 bases are TGTGCCAGCAGCTTAGCGGGGCCCGTGGATACGCAGTATTTT.

The CDR3 sequence is CASSPREGFNYGYTF. The CDR3 nucleotides are TGTGCCAGCTCACCACGAGAGGGTTTCAACTATGGCTACACCTTC. The V and J genes are TRBV18 and TRBJ1-2; D not certain. Looked up from germline, CDR1 is KGHSH and CDR2 is LQKENI. The CDR3 totals 15 residues. The V end was cut by 1 base, the J end by 2 bases, with 11 bases between.

This chain connects TRBV5-4 to TRBJ2-7; D is possibly TRBD1 (6 bases). Looked up from germline, CDR1 is SGHNT and CDR2 is YYREEE (reference sequence). Deletions cut 4 bases from V and 0 bases from J, with 14 bases between. The CDR3 is 15 amino acids. The CDR3 protein is CASSHGRDTSYEQYF. The CDR3 DNA reads as TGTGCCAGCAGCCATGGACGGGACACCTCCTACGAGCAGTACTTC.

V is TRBV7-2 and J is TRBJ2-1, with D uncertain. CDR1 and CDR2 (germline): SGHTA, FQGNSA. V lost 2 bases, J lost 7 bases, and 9 bases lay in between. The CDR3 length is 13 residues. CDR3 DNA sequence: TGTGCCAGCAGCTTACCCAGGCTTAATGAGCAGTTCTTC. This translates into CASSLPRLNEQFF. The complete variable domain, with remaining parts taken from reference TRBV7-2 and TRBJ2-1, reads GAGVSQSPSNKVTEKGKDVELRCDPISGHTALYWYRQSLGQGLEFLIYFQGNSAPDKSGLPSDRFSAERTGGSVSTLTIQRTQQEDSAVYLCASSLPRLNEQFFGPGTRLTVL.

This chain links TRBV15 with TRBJ1-4; possible D gene TRBD1, 5 bases. V lost 5 bases and J lost 5, with 9 bases in between. The CDR3 sequence is 13 residues long. Looked up from germline, CDR1 is LNHNV and CDR2 is YYDKDF (reference sequence). The CDR3 coding sequence is TGTGCCACCAGCCCCCCAGGGAATGAAAAACTGTTTTTT. It translates to CATSPPGNEKLFF. The full variable domain, with the rest looked up from reference TRBV15 and TRBJ1-4, is DAMVIQNPRYQVTQFGKPVTLSCSQTLNHNVMYWYQQKSSQAPKLLFHYYDKDFNNEADTPDNFQSRRPNTSFCFLDIRSPGLGDTAMYLCATSPPGNEKLFFGSGTQLSVL.

This clone was picked up many times. The gene calls are TRBV3-1 (or the pseudogene TRBV3-2) and TRBJ2-7; 9 bases are a match to TRBD2. Per germline, CDR1 LGHDT and CDR2 YNNKEL (reference sequence). This CDR3 is built from 17 residues. V trimming: 4 bases; J trimming: 3 bases; junction bases outside the gene matches: 13. The CDR3 spells CASSPFLETSGRYEQYF. The CDR3 DNA reads TGTGCCAGCAGCCCGTTCCTGGAGACTAGCGGACGCTACGAGCAGTACTTC.

This chain links TRBV9 with TRBJ2-3; the match to TRBD2 covers 8 bases. After removal of 3 bases from V and 13 bases from J, the junction contained 7 bases not matched to a gene. Germline CDR1 reads SGDLS; CDR2 reads YYNGEE. The CDR3 has 12 amino acids. The CDR3 DNA sequence: TGTGCCAGCAGCGATCCCGGGACTAGAAAGTATTTT. It codes for CASSDPGTRKYF.

This clone was counted once. This sequence joins TRBV5-1 and TRBJ1-1; D possibly corresponds to TRBD1 (6 bases). Trimming left V 4 bases short and J 4 bases short, with 11 bases between. Germline V gene lookup returns CDR1 SGHRS and CDR2 YFSETQ. This CDR3 is 13 amino acids long. The CDR3 DNA reads as TGCGCCAGCAGCCATAACAGGGTCACTGAAGCTTTCTTT. Its translation is CASSHNRVTEAFF.

The J gene is TRBJ2-7, the V gene TRBV14; tentative D call: TRBD2 (6 bases). The CDR3 is made up of 20 amino acids. The germline V gene encodes CDR1 SGHDN and CDR2 FVKESK. V shed 7 bases and J shed 0 bases, with 31 bases lying between them. DNA for the CDR3: TGTGCCAGCACCACTAAACTGGGAGGACTGGCTAGACCCTTCTCCTACGAGCAGTACTTC. Its translation is CASTTKLGGLARPFSYEQYF.

The sample holds one count of this clone. The V call is TRBV13, the J call TRBJ2-3, with TRBD2 matching over 8 bases. This CDR3 is 14 amino acids long. V was clipped by 3 bases and J by 2 bases; unmatched bases: 1. CDR1 is PRHDT, CDR2 FYEKMQ, per germline (reference sequence). In DNA, the CDR3 is TGTGCCAGCAGCTTTAGCGGGACCACAGATACGCAGTATTTT. Translating it yields CASSFSGTTDTQYF.

This sequence joins TRBV4-1 and TRBJ2-3, with a weak D call TRBD2 (6 bases). V was clipped by 1 base and J by 0 bases, with 14 bases between them. There are 17 residues in the CDR3. Germline CDR1 MGHRA, CDR2 YSYEKL. As DNA, the CDR3 is TGCGCCAGCAGCCAAGGGTTCGGGGGACCTAGCACAGATACGCAGTATTTT. Amino acid sequence: CASSQGFGGPSTDTQYF.

This clone was detected a few times. CDR3 sequence (DNA): TGTGCCAGCTCAGCGCGGGGACTAGGTCCCGGGGAGCTGTTTTTT. This gives the protein CASSARGLGPGELFF. V and J are TRBV18 and TRBJ2-2; 8 bases are a match to TRBD2. The CDR3 has 15 residues. Trimming took 5 bases from V and 6 from J; bases not matched to a gene: 8. Per germline, CDR1 KGHSH and CDR2 LQKENI.

The chain combines TRBV5-1 with TRBJ2-1, with a tentative D call TRBD2 (5 bases). Germline loops: CDR1 SGHRS, CDR2 YFSETQ. There are 14 residues in the CDR3. Trimming removed 0 bases from V and 6 bases from J, with 10 bases in between. The chain's CDR3 is CASSLAGRSNEQFF. The CDR3 bases are TGCGCCAGCAGCTTGGCGGGAAGGAGCAATGAGCAGTTCTTC.

The rearrangement uses TRBV28 and TRBJ2-7, with D perhaps TRBD2 (5 bases). Trimming removed 6 bases from V and 6 bases from J, with 15 bases in between. CDR1 MDHEN and CDR2 SYDVKM come from the germline V gene. This CDR3 has 13 amino acids. CDR3 sequence reads: CASRSLLEGEQYF. DNA of the CDR3: TGTGCCAGCAGGTCTCTACTTGAGGGCGAGCAGTACTTC.

This rearrangement joins TRBV11-3 to TRBJ2-5, with 7 bases matching TRBD2. This CDR3 has 15 residues. The V gene's germline CDR1 is SGHNT and CDR2 YENEEA. The V and J ends lost 2 bases and 4 bases, in that order; junction bases with no gene match: 7. The CDR3 DNA reads TGTGCCAGCAGCTTACCGACGACTAGCAGAGAGACCCAGTACTTC. Amino acids: CASSLPTTSRETQYF.

The chain is built from TRBV4-1 and TRBJ2-3, with 13 bases matching TRBD2. CDR3 size: 15 residues. From germline, CDR1 is MGHRA and CDR2 YSYEKL. The junction had 9 bases not matched to a gene; V was cut back by 4 bases and J by 11 bases. CDR3: CASSRTGTSGIGQYF. CDR3 bases: TGCGCCAGCAGCCGAACCGGGACTAGCGGGATTGGGCAGTATTTT.

The V gene is TRBV2, the J gene TRBJ2-7, with TRBD1 identical over 8 bases. CDR1 is SNHLY and CDR2 is FYNNEI in the germline V gene. The CDR3 is 13 residues long. After removal of 7 bases from V and 5 bases from J, the junction contained 7 bases not matched to a gene. Here the CDR3 reads CASTKTGVHEQYF. CDR3 sequence (DNA): TGTGCCAGCACCAAGACAGGGGTCCACGAGCAGTACTTC. The variable domain in full, completed from reference TRBV2 and TRBJ2-7, reads EPEVTQTPSHQVTQMGQEVILRCVPISNHLYFYWYRQILGQKVEFLVSFYNNEISEKSEIFDDQFSVERPDGSNFTLKIRSTKLEDSAMYFCASTKTGVHEQYFGPGTRLTVT.